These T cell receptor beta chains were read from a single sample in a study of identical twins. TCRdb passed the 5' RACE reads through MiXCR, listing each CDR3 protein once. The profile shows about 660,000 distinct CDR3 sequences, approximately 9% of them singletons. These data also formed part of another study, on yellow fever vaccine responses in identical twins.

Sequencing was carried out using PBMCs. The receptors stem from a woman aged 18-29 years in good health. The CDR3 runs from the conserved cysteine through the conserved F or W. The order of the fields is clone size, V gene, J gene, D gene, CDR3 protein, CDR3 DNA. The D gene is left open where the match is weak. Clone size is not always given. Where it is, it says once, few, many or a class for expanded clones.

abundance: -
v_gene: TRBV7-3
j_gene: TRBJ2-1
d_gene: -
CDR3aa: CASSLTGSENEQFF
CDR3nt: TGTGCCAGCAGCTTAACCGGGTCGGAGAATGAGCAGTTCTTC

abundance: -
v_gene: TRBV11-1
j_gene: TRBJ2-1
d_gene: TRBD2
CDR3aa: CASSLAIRLAGYNEQFF
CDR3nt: TGTGCCAGCAGCTTAGCTATTAGACTAGCGGGCTACAATGAGCAGTTCTTC

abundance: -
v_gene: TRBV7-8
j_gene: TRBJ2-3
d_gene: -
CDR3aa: CASSFASADTQYF
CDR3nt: TGTGCCAGCAGCTTTGCATCCGCGGATACGCAGTATTTT

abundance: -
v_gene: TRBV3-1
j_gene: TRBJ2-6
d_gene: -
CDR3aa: CASSPNVAGANVLTF
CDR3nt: TGTGCCAGCAGCCCCAATGTCGCTGGGGCCAACGTCCTGACTTTC

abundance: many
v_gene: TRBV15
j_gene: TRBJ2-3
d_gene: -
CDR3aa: CATSRSKGEGAQYF
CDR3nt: TGTGCCACCAGCAGATCGAAAGGGGAGGGGGCGCAGTATTTT

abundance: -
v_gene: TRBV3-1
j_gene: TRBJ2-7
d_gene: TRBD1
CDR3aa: CASSQDSGTGGYEQYF
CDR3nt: TGTGCCAGCAGCCAAGATTCCGGGACAGGGGGCTACGAGCAGTACTTC

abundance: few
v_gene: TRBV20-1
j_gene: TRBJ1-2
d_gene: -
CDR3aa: CSARDLRTDYGYTF
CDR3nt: TGCAGTGCTAGAGATCTCAGGACGGACTATGGCTACACCTTC

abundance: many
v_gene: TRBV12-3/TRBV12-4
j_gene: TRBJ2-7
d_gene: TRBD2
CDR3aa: CASSFRGGLYEQYF
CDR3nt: TGTGCCAGCAGTTTCCGGGGGGGCCTATACGAGCAGTACTTC

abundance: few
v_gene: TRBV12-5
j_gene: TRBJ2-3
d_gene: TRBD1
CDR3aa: CASGPGQGAQDTQYF
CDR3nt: TGTGCTAGTGGTCCCGGACAGGGGGCACAAGATACGCAGTATTTT

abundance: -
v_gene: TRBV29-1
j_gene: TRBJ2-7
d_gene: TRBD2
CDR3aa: CSVTSGGREQYF
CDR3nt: TGCAGCGTGACTAGCGGGGGTAGGGAGCAGTACTTC

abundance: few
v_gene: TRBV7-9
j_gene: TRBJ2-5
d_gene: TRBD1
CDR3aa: CASSLGARDRVETQYF
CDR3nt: TGTGCCAGCAGCTTAGGAGCTCGTGACAGGGTGGAGACCCAGTACTTC

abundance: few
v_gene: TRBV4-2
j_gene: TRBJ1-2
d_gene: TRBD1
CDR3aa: CASSQGITSGTVLGGYTF
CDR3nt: TGTGCCAGCAGCCAAGGTATTACATCCGGGACAGTACTTGGAGGCTACACCTTC

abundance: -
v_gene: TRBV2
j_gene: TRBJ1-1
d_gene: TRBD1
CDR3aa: CASRGQINTEAFF
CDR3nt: TGTGCCAGCAGGGGACAGATCAACACTGAAGCTTTCTTT

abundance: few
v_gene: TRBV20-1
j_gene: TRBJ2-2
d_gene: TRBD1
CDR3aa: CSASNRGPAGELFF
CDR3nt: TGCAGTGCTTCTAACAGGGGGCCGGCCGGGGAGCTGTTTTTT

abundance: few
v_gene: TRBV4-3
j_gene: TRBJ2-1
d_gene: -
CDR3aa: CASSQDLGEAASSYNEQFF
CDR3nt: TGCGCCAGCAGCCAAGATCTGGGTGAGGCGGCTAGCTCCTACAATGAGCAGTTCTTC

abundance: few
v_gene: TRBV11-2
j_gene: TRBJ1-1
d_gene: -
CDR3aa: CATQLGTNTEAFF
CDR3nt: TGTGCCACCCAGTTAGGGACAAACACTGAAGCTTTCTTT

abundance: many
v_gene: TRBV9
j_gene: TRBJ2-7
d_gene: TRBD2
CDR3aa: CASSVPGTSYISHSYEQYF
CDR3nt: TGTGCCAGCAGCGTTCCGGGGACTAGCTATATAAGCCACTCCTACGAGCAGTACTTC

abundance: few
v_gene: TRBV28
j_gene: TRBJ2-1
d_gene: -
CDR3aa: CASSLKSVNNEQFF
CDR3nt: TGTGCCAGCAGTTTGAAGTCAGTTAACAATGAGCAGTTCTTC

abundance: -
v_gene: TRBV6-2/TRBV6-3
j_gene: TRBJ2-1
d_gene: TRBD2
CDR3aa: CASSYPGLAGVRQFF
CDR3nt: TGTGCCAGCAGTTACCCAGGACTAGCGGGAGTGAGACAGTTCTTC

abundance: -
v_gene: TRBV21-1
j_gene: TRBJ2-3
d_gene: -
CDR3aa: CASSKRILGHSGGSRSDTQYF
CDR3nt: TGTGCCAGCAGCAAAAGAATCCTTGGCCATAGCGGGGGCTCCAGGTCAGATACGCAGTATTTT

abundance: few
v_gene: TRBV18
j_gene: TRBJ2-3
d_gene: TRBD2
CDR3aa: CASSLIGTSGRPDTQYF
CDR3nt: TGTGCCAGCTCACTGATTGGGACTAGCGGGAGGCCAGATACGCAGTATTTT